Presented here are 17 T cell receptor beta chains from one specimen sequenced in a study of shared clonotypes between healthy human individuals. Clones were sequenced by immunoSEQ multiplex PCR, and TCRdb holds only the in-frame ones, with some missing. Of roughly 510,000 clones listed, roughly 85% are singletons. What was sequenced was PBMCs. These receptors were taken from a woman aged 40 to 50 in good health. Some clones in this sample may be carry-over from other donors' samples.

This chain uses TRBV18 with TRBJ1-4, with a weak D call TRBD1 (5 bases). Per the germline V gene, CDR1 is KGHSH and CDR2 is LQKENI. Trimming removed 8 bases from V and 4 bases from J, with 8 bases in between. The CDR3 totals 12 residues. CDR3 DNA sequence: TGTGCCAGCCAGGGAGATAATGAAAAACTGTTTTTT. This gives the protein CASQGDNEKLFF.

V gene TRBV5-5 combines with J gene TRBJ1-2; 7 bases agree with TRBD1. Germline V gives CDR1 SGHKS, CDR2 YYEKEE (reference sequence). With 0 bases clipped from V and 3 bases from J, the junction kept 8 bases outside the gene matches. The CDR3 is 16 residues long. The CDR3 reads CASSLAGAGGYYGYTF. In DNA, the CDR3 is TGTGCCAGCAGCTTGGCCGGGGCAGGGGGGTACTATGGCTACACCTTC. Variable domain in full (rest from reference TRBV5-5 and TRBJ1-2): DAGVTQSPTHLIKTRGQQVTLRCSPISGHKSVSWYQQVLGQGPQFIFQYYEKEERGRGNFPDRFSARQFPNYSSELNVNALLLGDSALYLCASSLAGAGGYYGYTFGSGTRLTVV.

The chain recombines TRBV5-1 with TRBJ1-1, with D possibly TRBD1 on 6 matching bases. With 0 bases removed from V and 10 bases from J, the gap between germline ends came to 22 bases. Germline values: CDR1 SGHRS, CDR2 YFSETQ. The length of the CDR3 is 16 residues. Here the CDR3 DNA reads TGCGCCAGCAGCTTGGATGGGGGCAGAGGGGTTAGAGGAGCTTTCTTT. Translating gives CASSLDGGRGVRGAFF.

This clone came up a few times. The V call is TRBV28, the J call TRBJ2-4, with D tentatively TRBD1 (6 bases). V was shortened by 2 bases and J by 6 bases, with 8 bases between the two germline ends. Per the germline V gene, CDR1 is MDHEN and CDR2 is SYDVKM. The CDR3 spans 13 residues. CDR3 amino acids: CASSLPQGNIQYF. The CDR3 DNA reads as TGTGCCAGCAGTTTACCACAGGGAAACATTCAGTACTTC.

The chain joins TRBV7-6 to TRBJ2-1, with 10 positions matching TRBD2. Germline V gives CDR1 SGHVS, CDR2 FNYEAQ. This CDR3 has 16 amino acids. V was clipped by 5 bases and J by 7 bases; unmatched bases: 11. CDR3 loop: CASSPRGTSAANEQFF. DNA of the CDR3: TGTGCCAGCAGCCCAAGAGGGACTAGCGCGGCGAATGAGCAGTTCTTC.

This clone was seen a handful of times. The rearrangement uses TRBV19 and TRBJ2-7; 8 bases match TRBD2. The length of the CDR3 is 14 residues. CDR1 and CDR2 from the germline V gene are LNHDA and SQIVND (reference sequence). V trimming: 2 bases; J trimming: 2 bases; junction bases outside the gene matches: 2. CDR3 sequence reads: CASSIPGLAYEQYF. Written as DNA, the CDR3 is TGTGCCAGTAGTATACCGGGACTAGCCTACGAGCAGTACTTC.

The J gene is TRBJ2-1, the V gene TRBV18; the match to TRBD2 covers 8 bases. J gave up 7 bases and V 4 bases, and 6 bases lay outside the gene matches. The CDR3 totals 14 residues. CDR1 KGHSH and CDR2 LQKENI come from the germline V gene. CDR3 coding DNA: TGTGCCAGCTCACTAGCGGGACTGCGTAATGAGCAGTTCTTC. As protein: CASSLAGLRNEQFF.

V usage is TRBV11-2 and J usage is TRBJ2-7; D gene unclear. The CDR3 loop spans 14 amino acids. V lost 5 bases, J lost 6 bases, and 17 bases lay in between. Germline assignment: CDR1 SGHAT and CDR2 FQNNGV. The CDR3 sequence is CASSPTGALGEQYF. The CDR3 nucleotides are TGTGCCAGCAGCCCTACCGGCGCACTCGGCGAGCAGTACTTC.

This chain uses TRBV7-2 with TRBJ2-5; D possibly matches TRBD1 or TRBD2 (5 bases each). The germline V gene has CDR1 SGHTA and CDR2 FQGNSA. V shed 4 bases and J shed 1 base, with 13 bases lying between them. The CDR3 is 15 residues long. The CDR3 here is CASSSPRGSQETQYF. The CDR3 nucleotides read TGTGCCAGCAGCTCACCCCGGGGCAGCCAAGAGACCCAGTACTTC. Full variable domain (outside the CDR3, taken from reference TRBV7-2 and TRBJ2-5): GAGVSQSPSNKVTEKGKDVELRCDPISGHTALYWYRQSLGQGLEFLIYFQGNSAPDKSGLPSDRFSAERTGGSVSTLTIQRTQQEDSAVYLCASSSPRGSQETQYFGPGTRLLVL.

The chain joins TRBV2 to TRBJ2-1; D is undetermined. CDR3 length: 12 amino acids. Germline values: CDR1 SNHLY, CDR2 FYNNEI. The V and J ends lost 8 bases and 9 bases respectively, with 14 bases between them. The CDR3 DNA sequence: TGTGCCAGCCGGCCCAGTCTCAGTGAGCAGTTCTTC. It encodes CASRPSLSEQFF.

V usage is TRBV19 and J usage is TRBJ2-7; TRBD2 might be the D (6 bases). There are 15 residues in the CDR3. Per the germline V gene, CDR1 is LNHDA and CDR2 is SQIVND (reference sequence). Trimming took off 4 bases at V and 6 bases at J, with 19 bases between the two ends. The CDR3 nucleotides are TGTGCCAGTAGTAGTGGTCTAGCGTCTAAGGGCGAGCAGTACTTC. Translation: CASSSGLASKGEQYF.

CDR3 sequence reads: CASSVFAGPGTDTQYF. The CDR3, as DNA: TGTGCCAGCAGCGTATTCGCGGGTCCGGGCACAGATACGCAGTATTTT. The chain recombines TRBV9 with TRBJ2-3, with a tentative D call TRBD2 (5 bases). The CDR3 has 16 residues. Trimming removed 1 base from V and 1 base from J, with 13 bases in between. The germline V gene has CDR1 SGDLS and CDR2 YYNGEE.

The chain joins TRBV10-1 to TRBJ2-5; D remains ambiguous. Trimming stripped 0 bases from V and 0 bases from J, with 8 bases between. The germline V gene has CDR1 WNHNN and CDR2 SYGVQD (reference sequence). The CDR3 consists of 15 residues. CDR3 in amino acids: CASSESMSDQETQYF. DNA of the CDR3: TGCGCCAGCAGTGAGTCCATGAGCGACCAAGAGACCCAGTACTTC.

This clone was detected once. This chain connects TRBV21-1 to TRBJ2-7; TRBD2, the table's D call, lacks a check against the DNA. TRBV21-1 is a pseudogene segment. The length of the CDR3 is 9 residues. CDR3 region: CASLGEQYF. The CDR3 DNA reads as TGTGCCAGCCTCGGCGAGCAGTACTTC.

As concerns this clone: A far larger clone is one base from this, pointing to a likely read error. The chain couples TRBV4-3 to TRBJ2-4; 9 nucleotides match TRBD2. The germline V gene encodes CDR1 LGHNA and CDR2 YSLEER. This CDR3 spans 13 amino acids. In DNA form, the CDR3 reads TGCGCCAGCAGCCGAGATAGGGCGGGAGGGCCTGTCTTC. Translated: CASSRDRAGGPVF.

The CDR3 bases are TGTGCCAGCTCAGTCGCCACAGATACGCAGTATTTT. It codes for CASSVATDTQYF. The chain couples TRBV18 to TRBJ2-3; D gene unclear. The CDR3 contains 12 residues. Germline CDR1 KGHSH, CDR2 LQKENI. V gave up 5 bases and J gave up 2 bases, with 5 bases separating them.

V gene TRBV7-8 combines with J gene TRBJ2-2, with TRBD2 as a possible D gene (5 bases). The CDR3 runs to 16 residues. The germline CDR1 and CDR2 sequences are SGHVS and FQNEAQ. Trimming removed 5 bases at V and 7 bases at J, with 20 bases between. The CDR3 region is CASSPTNAGSDGELFF. CDR3 DNA: TGTGCCAGCAGCCCAACCAACGCGGGTAGTGACGGGGAGCTGTTTTTT. The full variable domain, its missing parts supplied by reference TRBV7-8 and TRBJ2-2, is GAGVSQSPRYKVAKRGQDVALRCDPISGHVSLFWYQQALGQGPEFLTYFQNEAQLDKSGLPSDRFFAERPEGSVSTLKIQRTQQEDSAVYLCASSPTNAGSDGELFFGEGSRLTVL.